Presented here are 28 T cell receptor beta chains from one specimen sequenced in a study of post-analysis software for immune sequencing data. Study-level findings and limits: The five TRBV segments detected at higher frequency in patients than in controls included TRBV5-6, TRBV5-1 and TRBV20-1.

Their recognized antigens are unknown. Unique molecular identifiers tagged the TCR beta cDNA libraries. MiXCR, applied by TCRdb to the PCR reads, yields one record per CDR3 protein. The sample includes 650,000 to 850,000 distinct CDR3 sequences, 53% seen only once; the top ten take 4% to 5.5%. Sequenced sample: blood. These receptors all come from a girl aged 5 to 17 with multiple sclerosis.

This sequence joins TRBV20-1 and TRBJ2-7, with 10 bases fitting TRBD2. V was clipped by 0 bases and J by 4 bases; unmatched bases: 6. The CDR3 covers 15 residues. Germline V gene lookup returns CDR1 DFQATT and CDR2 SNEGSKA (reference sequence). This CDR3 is CSARDQRGGPYEQYF. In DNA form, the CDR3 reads TGCAGTGCTAGAGACCAGCGGGGGGGCCCGTACGAGCAGTACTTC.

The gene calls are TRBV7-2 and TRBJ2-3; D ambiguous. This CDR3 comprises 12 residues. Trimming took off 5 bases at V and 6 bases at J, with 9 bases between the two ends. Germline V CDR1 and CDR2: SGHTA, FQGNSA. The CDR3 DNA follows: TGTGCCAGCAGCACCCAGGCGGATACGCAGTATTTT. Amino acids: CASSTQADTQYF.

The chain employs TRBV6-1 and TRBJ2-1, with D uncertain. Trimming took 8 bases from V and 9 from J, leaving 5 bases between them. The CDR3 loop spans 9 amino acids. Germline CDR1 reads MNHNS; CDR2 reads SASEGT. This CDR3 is CASESEQFF. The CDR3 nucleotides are TGTGCCAGCGAGAGTGAGCAGTTCTTC.

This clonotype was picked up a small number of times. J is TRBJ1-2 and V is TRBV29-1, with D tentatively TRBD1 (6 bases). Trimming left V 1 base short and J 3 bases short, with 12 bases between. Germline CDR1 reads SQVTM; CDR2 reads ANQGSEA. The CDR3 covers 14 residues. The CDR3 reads CSVEGTGSHYGYTF. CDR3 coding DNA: TGCAGCGTTGAAGGCACAGGGTCCCACTATGGCTACACCTTC.

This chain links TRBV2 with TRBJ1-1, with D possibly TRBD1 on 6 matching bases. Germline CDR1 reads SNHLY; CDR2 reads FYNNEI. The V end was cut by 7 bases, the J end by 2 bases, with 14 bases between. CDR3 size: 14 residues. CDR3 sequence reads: CASIATGINTEAFF. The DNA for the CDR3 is TGTGCCAGCATCGCCACAGGGATAAACACTGAAGCTTTCTTT. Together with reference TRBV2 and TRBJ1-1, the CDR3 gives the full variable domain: EPEVTQTPSHQVTQMGQEVILRCVPISNHLYFYWYRQILGQKVEFLVSFYNNEISEKSEIFDDQFSVERPDGSNFTLKIRSTKLEDSAMYFCASIATGINTEAFFGQGTRLTVV.

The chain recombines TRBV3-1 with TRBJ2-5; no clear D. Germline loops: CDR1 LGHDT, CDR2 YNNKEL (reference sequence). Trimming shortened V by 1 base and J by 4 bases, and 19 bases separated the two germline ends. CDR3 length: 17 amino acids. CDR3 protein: CASSQGAPDVHRETQYF. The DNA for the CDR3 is TGTGCCAGCAGCCAAGGGGCCCCGGACGTCCATCGAGAGACCCAGTACTTC.

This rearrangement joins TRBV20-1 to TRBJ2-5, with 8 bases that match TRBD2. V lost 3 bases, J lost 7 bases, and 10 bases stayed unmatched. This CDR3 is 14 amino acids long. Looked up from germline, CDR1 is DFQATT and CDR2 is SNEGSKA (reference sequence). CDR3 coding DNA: TGCAGTGCTAGCGTACAAAGCGGGGGTGGGACCCAGTACTTC. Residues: CSASVQSGGGTQYF.

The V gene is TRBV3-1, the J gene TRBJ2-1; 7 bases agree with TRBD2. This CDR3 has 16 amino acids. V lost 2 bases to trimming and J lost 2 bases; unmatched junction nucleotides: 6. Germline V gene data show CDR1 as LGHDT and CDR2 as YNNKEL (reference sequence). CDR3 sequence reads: CASSQRGSGPYNEQFF. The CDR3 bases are TGTGCCAGCAGCCAACGAGGTAGCGGGCCCTACAATGAGCAGTTCTTC.

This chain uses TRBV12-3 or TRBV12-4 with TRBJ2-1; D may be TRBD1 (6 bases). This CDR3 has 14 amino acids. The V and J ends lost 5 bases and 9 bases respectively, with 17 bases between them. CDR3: CASSDRFPLGEQFF. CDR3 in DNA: TGTGCCAGCAGTGACAGGTTCCCCCTGGGTGAGCAGTTCTTC.

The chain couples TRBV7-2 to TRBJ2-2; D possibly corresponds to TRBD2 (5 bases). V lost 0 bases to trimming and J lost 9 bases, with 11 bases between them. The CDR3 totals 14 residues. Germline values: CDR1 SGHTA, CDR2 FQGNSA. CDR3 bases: TGTGCCAGCAGCTTAGCGGGGAGCAGCAGGGAGCTGTTTTTT. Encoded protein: CASSLAGSSRELFF.

This chain's CDR3 is CASSQPTDTQYF. The CDR3 region has the DNA TGTGCCAGCAGCCAACCCACAGATACGCAGTATTTT. The chain combines TRBV4-2 with TRBJ2-3; D gene uncertain. V shed 2 bases and J shed 2 bases, with 2 bases lying between them. CDR3 length: 12 amino acids. Germline assignment: CDR1 LGHNA and CDR2 YNFKEQ.

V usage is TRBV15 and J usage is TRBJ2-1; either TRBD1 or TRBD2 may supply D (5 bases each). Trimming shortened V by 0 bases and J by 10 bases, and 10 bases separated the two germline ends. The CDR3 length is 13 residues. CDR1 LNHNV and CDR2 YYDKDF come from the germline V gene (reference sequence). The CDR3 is CATSRDPGREQFF. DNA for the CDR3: TGTGCCACCAGCAGAGACCCGGGGCGGGAGCAGTTCTTC.

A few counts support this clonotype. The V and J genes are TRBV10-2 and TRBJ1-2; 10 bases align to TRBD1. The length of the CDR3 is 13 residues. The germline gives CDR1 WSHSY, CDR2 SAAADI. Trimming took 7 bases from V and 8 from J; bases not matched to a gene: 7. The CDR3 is CASNRQGADGYTF. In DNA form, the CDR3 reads TGCGCCAGCAATCGACAGGGGGCGGACGGCTACACCTTC.

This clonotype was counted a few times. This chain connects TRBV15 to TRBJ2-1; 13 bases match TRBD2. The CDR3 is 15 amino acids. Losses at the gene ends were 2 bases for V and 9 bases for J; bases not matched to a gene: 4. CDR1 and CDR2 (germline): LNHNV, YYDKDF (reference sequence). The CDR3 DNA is TGTGCCACCAGCAGAAGAGGACTAGCGGGAGTTGAGCAGTTCTTC. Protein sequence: CATSRRGLAGVEQFF.

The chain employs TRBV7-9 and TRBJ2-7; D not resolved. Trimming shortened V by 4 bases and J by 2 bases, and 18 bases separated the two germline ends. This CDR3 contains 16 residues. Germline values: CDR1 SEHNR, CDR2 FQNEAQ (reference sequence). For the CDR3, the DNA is TGTGCCAGCAGCTCCCCTACACGTTCCCTAGCCTACGAGCAGTACTTC. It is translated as CASSSPTRSLAYEQYF.

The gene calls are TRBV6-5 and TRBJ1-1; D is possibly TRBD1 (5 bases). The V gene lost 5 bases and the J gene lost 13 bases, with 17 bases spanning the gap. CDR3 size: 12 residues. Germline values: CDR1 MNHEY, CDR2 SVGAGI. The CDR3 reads CASSPRDGSNFF. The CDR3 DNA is TGTGCCAGCAGTCCCCGGGACGGCTCTAATTTCTTT.

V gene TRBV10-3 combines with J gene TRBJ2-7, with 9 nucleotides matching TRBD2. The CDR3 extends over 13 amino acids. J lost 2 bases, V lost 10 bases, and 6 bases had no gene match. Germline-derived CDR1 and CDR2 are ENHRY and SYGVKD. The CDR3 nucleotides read TGTGCCACGGGACTAGCCGGGACCTACGAGCAGTACTTC. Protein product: CATGLAGTYEQYF.

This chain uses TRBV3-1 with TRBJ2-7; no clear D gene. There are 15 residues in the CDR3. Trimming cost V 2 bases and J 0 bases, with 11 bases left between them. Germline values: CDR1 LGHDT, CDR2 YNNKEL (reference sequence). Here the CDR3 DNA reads TGTGCCAGCAGCCAATTCGCTGGGGACTCCTACGAGCAGTACTTC. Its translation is CASSQFAGDSYEQYF.

The CDR3 DNA sequence: TGTGCCAGCAGCATCTCTGCCCAGGGAACGACCGGCTACACCTTC. Amino acids: CASSISAQGTTGYTF. J is TRBJ1-2 and V is TRBV7-3, with a tentative D call TRBD1 (5 bases). Germline V lookup: CDR1 SGHTA, CDR2 FQGTGA. This CDR3 has 15 residues. V was pared by 5 bases and J by 8 bases, with 21 bases between.

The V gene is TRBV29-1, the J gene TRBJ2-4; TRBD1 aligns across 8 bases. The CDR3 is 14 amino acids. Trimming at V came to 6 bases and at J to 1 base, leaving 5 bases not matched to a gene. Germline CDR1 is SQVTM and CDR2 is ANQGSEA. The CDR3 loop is CSVGQGSAKNIQYF. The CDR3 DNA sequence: TGCAGCGTAGGACAGGGATCGGCCAAAAACATTCAGTACTTC. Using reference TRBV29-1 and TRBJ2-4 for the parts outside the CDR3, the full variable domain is SAVISQKPSRDICQRGTSLTIQCQVDSQVTMMFWYRQQPGQSLTLIATANQGSEATYESGFVIDKFPISRPNLTFSTLTVSNMSPEDSSIYLCSVGQGSAKNIQYFGAGTRLSVL.

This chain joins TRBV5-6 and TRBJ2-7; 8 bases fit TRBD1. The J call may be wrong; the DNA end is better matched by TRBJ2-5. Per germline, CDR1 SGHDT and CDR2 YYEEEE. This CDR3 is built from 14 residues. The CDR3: CASSTRQGSETQYF. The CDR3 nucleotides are TGTGCCAGCAGCACCAGACAGGGGTCAGAGACCCAGTACTTC.

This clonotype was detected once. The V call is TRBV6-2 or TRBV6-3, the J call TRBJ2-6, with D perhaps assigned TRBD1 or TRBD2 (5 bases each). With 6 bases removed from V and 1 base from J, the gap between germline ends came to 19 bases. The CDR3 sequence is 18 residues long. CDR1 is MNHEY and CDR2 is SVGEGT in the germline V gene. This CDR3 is CASSIAGRVVSGANVLTF. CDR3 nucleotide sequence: TGTGCCAGCAGCATCGCGGGCAGGGTGGTATCTGGGGCCAACGTCCTGACTTTC.

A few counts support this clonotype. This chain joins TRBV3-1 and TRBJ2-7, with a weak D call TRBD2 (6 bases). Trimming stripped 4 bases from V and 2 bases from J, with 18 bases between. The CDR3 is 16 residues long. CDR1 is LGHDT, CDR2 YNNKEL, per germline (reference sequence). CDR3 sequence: CASSPSWAGRTYEQYF. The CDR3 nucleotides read TGTGCCAGCAGCCCCTCTTGGGCGGGGCGAACCTACGAGCAGTACTTC.

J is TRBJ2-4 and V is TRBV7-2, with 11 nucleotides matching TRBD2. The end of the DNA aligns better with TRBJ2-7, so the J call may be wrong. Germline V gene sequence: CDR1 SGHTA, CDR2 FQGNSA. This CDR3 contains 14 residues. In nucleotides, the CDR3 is TGTGCCAGCAGCTTGACTAGCGGGATGCGCGAGCAGTACTTC. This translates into CASSLTSGMREQYF.

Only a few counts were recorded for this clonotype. The chain's CDR3 is CASSEGLASTDTQYF. CDR3 in DNA: TGCGCCAGCAGCGAGGGACTAGCGAGCACAGATACGCAGTATTTT. The chain carries TRBV5-1 and TRBJ2-3, with 10 nucleotides matching TRBD2. The CDR3 covers 15 residues. Germline CDR1 is SGHRS and CDR2 is YFSETQ. V shed 4 bases, J shed 0 bases, and the junction held 2 bases outside the gene matches.

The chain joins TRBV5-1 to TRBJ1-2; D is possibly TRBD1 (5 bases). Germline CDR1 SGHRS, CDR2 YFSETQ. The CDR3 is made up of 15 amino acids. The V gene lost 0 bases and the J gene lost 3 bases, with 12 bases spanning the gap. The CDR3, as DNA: TGCGCCAGCAGCTTGGATAGTGGGGGACACTATGGCTACACCTTC. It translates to CASSLDSGGHYGYTF.

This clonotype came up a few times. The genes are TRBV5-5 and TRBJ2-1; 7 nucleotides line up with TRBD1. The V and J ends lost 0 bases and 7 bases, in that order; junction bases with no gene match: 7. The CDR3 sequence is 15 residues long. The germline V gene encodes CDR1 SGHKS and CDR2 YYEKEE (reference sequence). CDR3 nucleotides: TGTGCCAGCAGCTTGGTAGGGGGCATATCGAATGAGCAGTTCTTC. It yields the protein CASSLVGGISNEQFF.

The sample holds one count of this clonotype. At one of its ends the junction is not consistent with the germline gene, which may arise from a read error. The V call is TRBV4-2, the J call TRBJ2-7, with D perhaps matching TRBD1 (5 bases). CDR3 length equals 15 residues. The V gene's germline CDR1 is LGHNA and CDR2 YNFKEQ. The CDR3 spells CAGSQVDSSTYEQYF. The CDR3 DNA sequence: TGTGCCGGCAGCCAGGTCGACAGTTCTACCTACGAGCAGTACTTC.